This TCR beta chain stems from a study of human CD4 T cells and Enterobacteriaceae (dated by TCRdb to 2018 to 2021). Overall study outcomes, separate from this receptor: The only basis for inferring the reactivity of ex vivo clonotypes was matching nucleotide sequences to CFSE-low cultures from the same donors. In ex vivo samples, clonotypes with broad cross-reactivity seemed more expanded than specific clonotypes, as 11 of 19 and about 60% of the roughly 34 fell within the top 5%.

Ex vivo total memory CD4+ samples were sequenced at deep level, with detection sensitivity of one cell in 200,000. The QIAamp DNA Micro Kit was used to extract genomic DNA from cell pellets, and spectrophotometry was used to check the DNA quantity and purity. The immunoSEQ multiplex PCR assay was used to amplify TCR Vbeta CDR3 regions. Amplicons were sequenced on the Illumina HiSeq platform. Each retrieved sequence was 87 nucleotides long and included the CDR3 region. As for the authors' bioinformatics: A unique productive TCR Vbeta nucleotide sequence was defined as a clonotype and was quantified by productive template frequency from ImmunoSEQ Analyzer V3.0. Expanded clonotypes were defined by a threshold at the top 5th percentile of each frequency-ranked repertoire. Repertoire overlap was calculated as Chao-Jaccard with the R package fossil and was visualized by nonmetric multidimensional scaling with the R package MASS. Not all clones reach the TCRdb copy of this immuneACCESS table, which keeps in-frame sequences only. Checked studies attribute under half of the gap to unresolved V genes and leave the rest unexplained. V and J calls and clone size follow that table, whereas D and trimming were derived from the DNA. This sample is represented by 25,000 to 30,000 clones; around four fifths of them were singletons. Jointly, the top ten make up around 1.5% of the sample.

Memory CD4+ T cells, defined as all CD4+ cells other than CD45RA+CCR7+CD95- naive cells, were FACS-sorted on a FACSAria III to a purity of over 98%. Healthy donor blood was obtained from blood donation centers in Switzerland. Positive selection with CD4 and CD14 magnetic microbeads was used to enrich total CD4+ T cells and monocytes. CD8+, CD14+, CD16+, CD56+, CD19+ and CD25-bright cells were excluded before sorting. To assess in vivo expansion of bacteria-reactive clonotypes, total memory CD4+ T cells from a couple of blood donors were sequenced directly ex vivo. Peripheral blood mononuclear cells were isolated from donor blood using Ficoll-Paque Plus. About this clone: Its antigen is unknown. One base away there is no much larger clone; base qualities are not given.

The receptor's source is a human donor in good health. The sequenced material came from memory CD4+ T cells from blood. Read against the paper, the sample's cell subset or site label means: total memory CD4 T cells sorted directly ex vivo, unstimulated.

At the DNA level, the sequence is TGTGCCAGCCTGAGGTGGGACCGTGACACTGAAGCTTTCTTT. This codes for CASLRWDRDTEAFF. The rearrangement combines TRBV6-1 with TRBJ1-1; matching of 5 bases hints at TRBD1 as the D gene. Spanning cysteine to phenylalanine, the CDR3 consists of 14 amino acids. Only CDR3 DNA remains: 42 bases, in frame from the first base. The germline V gene provides CDR1 MNHNS and CDR2 SASEGT. Relative to germline, V is 8 bases shorter and J is 3 bases shorter, with 16 bases between their ends.